The 15 T cell receptor beta chains in this list originate from one sample, sequenced in a study of blood T cell repertoires in COVID-19. TCRdb keeps only in-frame clones here, not all; method: immunoSEQ multiplex PCR. The sample lists approximately 350,000 clones, about 89% occurring once. The source material was peripheral blood. These receptors all stem from a man aged 35 to 55 with acute or convalescent COVID-19.

The J gene is TRBJ2-6, the V gene TRBV7-9; the D is unclear. Germline values: CDR1 SEHNR, CDR2 FQNEAQ (reference sequence). V was shortened by 5 bases and J by 3 bases, with 5 bases between the two germline ends. The CDR3 runs 13 residues. CDR3 in amino acids: CASSPFGANVLTF. The CDR3 region has the DNA TGTGCCAGCAGCCCCTTTGGGGCCAACGTCCTGACTTTC.

The chain carries TRBV2 and TRBJ2-1; TRBD2 is a possible D gene (5 bases). Per the germline V gene, CDR1 is SNHLY and CDR2 is FYNNEI. The CDR3 has 16 amino acids. V was shortened by 2 bases and J by 5 bases, with 16 bases between the two germline ends. The CDR3 coding sequence is TGTGCCAGCAGTGAACGTGGACTCCCCATGGACAATGAGCAGTTCTTC. It specifies CASSERGLPMDNEQFF. Combining the CDR3 with reference TRBV2 and TRBJ2-1 gives the whole variable domain EPEVTQTPSHQVTQMGQEVILRCVPISNHLYFYWYRQILGQKVEFLVSFYNNEISEKSEIFDDQFSVERPDGSNFTLKIRSTKLEDSAMYFCASSERGLPMDNEQFFGPGTRLTVL.

The chain combines TRBV29-1 with TRBJ2-7; 8 bases align to TRBD1. The V gene end was trimmed by 7 bases and the J gene end by 3 bases; junction bases not matched to a gene: 8. The germline gives CDR1 SQVTM, CDR2 ANQGSEA. This CDR3 comprises 13 residues. This CDR3 is CSAQTGASYEQYF. The DNA of the CDR3 is TGCAGCGCCCAGACAGGGGCGAGCTACGAGCAGTACTTC.

In DNA form, the CDR3 reads TGTGCCAGCAGTTACTCGAGTGCTAGCGGGGGCACAGATACGCAGTATTTT. It is translated as CASSYSSASGGTDTQYF. The chain couples TRBV6-2 or TRBV6-3 to TRBJ2-3; 9 bases agree with TRBD2. This CDR3 has 17 amino acids. Looked up from germline, CDR1 is MNHEY and CDR2 is SVGEGT. Losses at the gene ends were 0 bases for V and 1 base for J; bases not matched to a gene: 5.

V is TRBV18 and J is TRBJ2-1, with TRBD2 as a possible D gene (5 bases). Germline CDR1 and CDR2: KGHSH and LQKENI. The V end lost 0 bases, the J end lost 0 bases, and 9 bases lay between the germline ends. There are 16 residues in the CDR3. The CDR3 DNA reads as TGTGCCAGCTCACCACCCGACTACGGCTCCTACAATGAGCAGTTCTTC. Translation gives CASSPPDYGSYNEQFF.

In DNA, the CDR3 is TGTGCCAGCAGCTTGGAGAGCGGGGGTCGAGAGACCCAGTACTTC. Translating gives CASSLESGGRETQYF. The chain carries TRBV2 and TRBJ2-5, with 8 bases aligning to TRBD2. V trimming: 6 bases; J trimming: 4 bases; junction bases outside the gene matches: 10. The CDR3 has 15 residues. Germline CDR1 SNHLY, CDR2 FYNNEI.

This clone was detected only once. The J gene is TRBJ2-3, the V gene TRBV9; TRBD2 agrees at 7 bases. Germline V gives CDR1 SGDLS, CDR2 YYNGEE. V lost 1 base and J lost 2; bases outside the gene matches: 7. The CDR3 is 16 residues long. CDR3 in amino acids: CASSVPLGGDTDTQYF. CDR3 DNA: TGTGCCAGCAGCGTACCCCTGGGGGGGGACACAGATACGCAGTATTTT.

The chain uses TRBV18 and TRBJ2-1; 12 bases agree with TRBD1. The J segment lost 4 bases and the V segment lost 6 bases, leaving 7 bases of the junction unmatched. CDR1 and CDR2 (germline): KGHSH, LQKENI. The CDR3 has 16 amino acids. Here the CDR3 DNA reads TGTGCCAGCTCCCCGCCGGGACAGGGGGCGTACAATGAGCAGTTCTTC. Encoded protein: CASSPPGQGAYNEQFF.

The chain uses TRBV19 and TRBJ2-1; D call uncertain. The ends were cut back, 5 bases at V and 5 bases at J, with 13 bases in the middle. This CDR3 comprises 14 residues. Germline values: CDR1 LNHDA, CDR2 SQIVND (reference sequence). CDR3 in DNA: TGTGCCAGTAGTTACGAGGATTGGGACAATGAGCAGTTCTTC. It yields the protein CASSYEDWDNEQFF.

The rearrangement uses TRBV5-4 and TRBJ1-1, with D perhaps matching TRBD1 (5 bases). Germline CDR1 SGHNT, CDR2 YYREEE (reference sequence). CDR3 length equals 15 residues. Deletions cut 4 bases from V and 3 bases from J, with 16 bases between. CDR3 loop: CASSTVRVGYTEAFF. The CDR3 DNA reads as TGTGCCAGCAGCACAGTCAGGGTTGGATACACTGAAGCTTTCTTT. Filled out from reference TRBV5-4 and TRBJ1-1, the complete variable domain reads ETGVTQSPTHLIKTRGQQVTLRCSSQSGHNTVSWYQQALGQGPQFIFQYYREEENGRGNFPPRFSGLQFPNYSSELNVNALELDDSALYLCASSTVRVGYTEAFFGQGTRLTVV.

The chain employs TRBV28 and TRBJ2-6; TRBD1 matches at 7 bases. The length of the CDR3 is 16 residues. Trimming cost V 5 bases and J 1 base; bases outside gene matches: 5. The germline CDR1 and CDR2 sequences are MDHEN and SYDVKM. This CDR3 reads CASSPGQSSGANVLTF. The CDR3 nucleotides read TGTGCCAGCAGTCCGGGACAGAGTTCTGGGGCCAACGTCCTGACTTTC.

For the CDR3, the DNA is TGTGCCAGCAGCTCATCCCCGGCATGGGGGGGTAACACTGAAGCTTTCTTT. Its translation is CASSSSPAWGGNTEAFF. The chain uses TRBV5-6 and TRBJ1-1, with D possibly being TRBD1 (5 bases). In germline, CDR1 is SGHDT, CDR2 YYEEEE. Trimming took off 3 bases at V and 2 bases at J, with 20 bases between the two ends. The CDR3 extends over 17 amino acids.

The chain joins TRBV11-1 to TRBJ1-3; TRBD1 might be the D (6 bases). V dropped 5 bases and J dropped 0 bases, with 11 bases sitting between them. CDR1 is SGHAT and CDR2 is FQDESV in the germline V gene (reference sequence). There are 15 residues in the CDR3. The CDR3 spells CASSLGQSSGNTIYF. In DNA form, the CDR3 reads TGTGCCAGCAGCCTCGGACAGAGCTCTGGAAACACCATATATTTT.

V gene TRBV4-2 combines with J gene TRBJ1-3, with D possibly TRBD1 on 6 matching bases. The germline V gene encodes CDR1 LGHNA and CDR2 YNFKEQ. V was trimmed by 0 bases and J by 4 bases, leaving 13 bases between them. The CDR3 runs to 16 residues. The CDR3 sequence is CASSQDPGDGGNTIYF. CDR3 nucleotides: TGTGCCAGCAGCCAAGACCCAGGGGACGGAGGAAACACCATATATTTT.

The sample holds one count of this clone. J is TRBJ1-6 and V is TRBV30; unclear D gene. This CDR3 contains 13 residues. Germline values: CDR1 GTSNPN, CDR2 SVGIG (reference sequence). Trimming shortened V by 0 bases and J by 14 bases, and 14 bases separated the two germline ends. CDR3 bases: TGTGCCTGGAGTGTATTCGGGGTCGAGGCCCTCCACTTT. The encoded protein is CAWSVFGVEALHF. Full variable domain (outside the CDR3, taken from reference TRBV30 and TRBJ1-6): SQTIHQWPATLVQPVGSPLSLECTVEGTSNPNLYWYRQAAGRGLQLLFYSVGIGQISSEVPQNLSASRPQDRQFILSSKKLLLSDSGFYLCAWSVFGVEALHFGNGTRLTVT.